This T cell receptor (beta chain) was retrieved from a study of OX40 agonist ivuxolimab in advanced cancers. Study-wide background: The drug used for patients, ivuxolimab, was an agonistic anti-OX40 (CD134) antibody. Points from the study as a whole: The study found that CD8+ T cells averaged more expanded clones than CD4+.

Autoimmune disease history or systemic immunosuppression excluded patients. Samples of blood were obtained at baseline, on cycle 4 day 1, and on cycle 7 day 1. Notes on this clone: The antigen remains unidentified.

Germline values: CDR1 MNHNY, CDR2 SVGAGI (reference sequence). Trimming took off 5 bases at V and 6 bases at J, with 7 bases between the two ends. The length of the CDR3 is 11 residues. The method was immunoSEQ multiplex PCR; TCRdb's version includes in-frame clones alone and lacks a portion of them. The data contain tens of thousands of clones, roughly 87% of them seen just once; the ten biggest clones take up 0.25% to 0.4%. This sequence originates from an adult with an advanced solid tumor such as melanoma, head and neck, liver or kidney cancer. The chain employs TRBV6-6 and TRBJ1-2; no definite D call. The specimen comprised CD4+ or CD8+ T cells sorted from blood, sampled in a trial of the OX40 agonist ivuxolimab. Here the CDR3 DNA reads TGTGCCAGCAGTCCAGCAGATGGCTACACCTTC. It encodes CASSPADGYTF.